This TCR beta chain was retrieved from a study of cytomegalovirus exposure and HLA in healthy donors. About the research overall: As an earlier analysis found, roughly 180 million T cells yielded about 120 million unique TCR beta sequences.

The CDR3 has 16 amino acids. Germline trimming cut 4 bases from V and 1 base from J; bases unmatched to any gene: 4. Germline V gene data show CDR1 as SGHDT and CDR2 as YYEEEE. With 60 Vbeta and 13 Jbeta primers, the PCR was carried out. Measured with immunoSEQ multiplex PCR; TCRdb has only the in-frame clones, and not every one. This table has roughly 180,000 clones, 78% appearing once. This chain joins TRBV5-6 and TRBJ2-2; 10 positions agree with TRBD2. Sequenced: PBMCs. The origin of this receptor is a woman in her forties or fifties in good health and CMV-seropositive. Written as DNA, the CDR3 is TGTGCCAGCAGCGCCGGACTAGCGGTGAACACCGGGGAGCTGTTTTTT. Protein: CASSAGLAVNTGELFF.